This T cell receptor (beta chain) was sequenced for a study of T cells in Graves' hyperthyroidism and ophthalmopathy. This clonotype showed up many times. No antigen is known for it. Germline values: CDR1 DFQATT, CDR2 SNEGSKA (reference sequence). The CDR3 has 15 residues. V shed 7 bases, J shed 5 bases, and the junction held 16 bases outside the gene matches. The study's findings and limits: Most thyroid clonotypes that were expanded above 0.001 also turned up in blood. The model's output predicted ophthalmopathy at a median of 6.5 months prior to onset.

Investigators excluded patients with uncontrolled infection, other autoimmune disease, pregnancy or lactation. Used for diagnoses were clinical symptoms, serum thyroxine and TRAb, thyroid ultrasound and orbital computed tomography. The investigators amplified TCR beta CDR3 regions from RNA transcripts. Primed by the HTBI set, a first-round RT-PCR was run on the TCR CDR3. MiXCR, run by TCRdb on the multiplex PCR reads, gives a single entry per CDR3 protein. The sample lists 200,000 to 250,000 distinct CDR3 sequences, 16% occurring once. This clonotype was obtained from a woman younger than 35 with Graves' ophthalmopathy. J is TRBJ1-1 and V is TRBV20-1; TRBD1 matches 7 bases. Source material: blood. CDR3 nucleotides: TGCAGTGTAAAAGGAGCGGCCAGGGGGGGGACTGAAGCTTTCTTT. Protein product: CSVKGAARGGTEAFF.